The entry that follows covers one T cell receptor beta chain sequence. The antigen is unknown. TCRdb re-called the RACE reads with MiXCR, one entry per CDR3 protein. The table includes about 84,000 distinct CDR3 sequences, more than 9% detected once. Time point indicated: patch test 2, 6 weeks after DPC sensitization. Treatment described: therapeutic diphenylcyclopropenone sensitization with weekly scalp DPC. The data belong to a study of human T cells and chemical hapten exposure. Study-wide results and caveats: TCRs above 1 in 1000 frequency did not change with DPC sensitization.

The CDR3 runs to 11 residues. Trimming removed 1 base from V and 6 bases from J, with 6 bases in between. Germline loops: CDR1 SQVTM, CDR2 ANQGSEA. V is TRBV29-1 and J is TRBJ1-2, with unresolved D. This TCR was recovered from a woman aged 45-65 years with alopecia areata. Some clones in this sample may be carry-over from other donors' samples. Sequenced here: whole blood, sampled in connection with sensitization to the hapten diphenylcyclopropenone (DPC). The CDR3 is CSVEVGNGYTF. The CDR3 coding sequence is TGCAGCGTTGAAGTGGGGAATGGCTACACCTTC.